The T cell receptor (beta chain) under discussion was sequenced for a study of cytomegalovirus exposure and HLA in healthy donors. Overall study findings and caveats: Investigators reported over 150 TCR beta chains as tied to cytomegalovirus.

With respect to this clone: Antigen unknown.

Data came from immunoSEQ multiplex PCR; TCRdb stores just in-frame clones and leaves some out. The table includes about 66,000 clones, 95% to 98% detected once. The CDR3 is 15 amino acids. V was cut by 2 bases and J by 6 bases, with 13 bases left in between. Germline V gene sequence: CDR1 MNHEY, CDR2 SVGAGI. Source material: PBMCs. The chain uses TRBV6-5 and TRBJ2-2; no clear D gene. This receptor was taken from a woman between 18 and 30 years old in good health and CMV-seropositive. CDR3 residues: CASSYVFGVAGELFF. In DNA, the CDR3 is TGTGCCAGCAGTTACGTATTCGGTGTGGCCGGGGAGCTGTTTTTT.